This T cell receptor (beta chain) is from a study of Ad26.COV2.S vaccination and SARS-CoV-2 variants. Notes on the study in general: Participants given vaccine showed non-spike TCR breadth similar to that of placebo recipients.

The data were produced by immunoSEQ multiplex PCR, yet TCRdb's version contains in-frame clones alone and is incomplete. The sample contains fewer than 400,000 clones, around 89% of which appear only once. Treatment given: approximately 18 received Ad26.COV2.S at low or high dose, single or two shots; a few received placebo; per-sample allocation not given. Samples analyzed were those drawn on day 63 after the first vaccine or placebo injection. In regard to this clone: What it binds is unknown.

Sequences were derived from peripheral blood, sampled in a trial of Ad26.COV2.S vaccine versus placebo. The sequence derives from a person between 18 and 65 years old who received the Ad26.COV2.S COVID-19 vaccine or a placebo.

CDR3 amino acids: CASSSQGVANIQYF. The CDR3, as DNA: TGTGCCAGCAGCAGCCAGGGGGTAGCAAACATTCAGTACTTC. The chain couples TRBV5-6 to TRBJ2-4; TRBD1 matches 7 bases. The CDR3 loop spans 14 amino acids. CDR1 and CDR2 (germline): SGHDT, YYEEEE. With 4 bases clipped from V and 6 bases from J, the junction kept 7 bases outside the gene matches. Looking up the rest from reference TRBV5-6 and TRBJ2-4 gives the full variable domain: DAGVTQSPTHLIKTRGQQVTLRCSPKSGHDTVSWYQQALGQGPQFIFQYYEEEERQRGNFPDRFSGHQFPNYSSELNVNALLLGDSALYLCASSSQGVANIQYFGAGTRLSVL.